This T cell receptor (beta chain) appears in the sequencing data of a study of blood T cell repertoires in COVID-19 (dated by TCRdb to between 2020 and 2021). With respect to the entire study: Collaborator samples came from the United States, Italy and Spain and covered acute and convalescent phases of COVID-19. The material from the prospective study consisted of cDNA or gDNA derived from T cells, B-cell-depleted T cells, or PBMCs. Deeply sampled blood TCRbeta repertoires from subjects exposed to, actively infected with, or recovered from COVID-19 were included in the dataset. The repertoires were made available in a free public database intended to serve as a resource for research on the immune response to SARS-CoV-2. Samples came from the ongoing ImmuneRACE study (first 160 participants) plus 1,254 subjects from 6 global collaborators. A de-identified subject ID, COVID-19 status, age in years and sex were almost always included in the sample metadata. Where available, HLA class I and class II types were taken from metadata supplied by the sample provider and were not determined by assay-based typing.

The CDR3 has 13 amino acids, counting the end cysteine and phenylalanine. Just CDR3 DNA is preserved here, 39 bases in frame from base 1. Reading the germline V gene gives CDR1 MGHRA and CDR2 YSYEKL. Deletion took 8 bases off V and 5 bases off J, with a span of 16 bases between the germline ends. Broad study findings and their caveats: How much clinical and demographic metadata was included differed by source and by participant, and the metadata was provided uncurated.

About this clone: The antigen this receptor binds is unknown. No per-base quality is available; no much larger clone lies one base away.

Collaborating institutions collected whole blood in K2EDTA tubes following their own protocols. For TCRbeta analysis, collaborators shipped samples in one of three forms: frozen whole blood, isolated PBMCs, or DNA extracted from either of those sample types. The immunoSEQ Assay, a bias-controlled multiplex PCR, was used to amplify TCRbeta CDR3 regions from genomic DNA. Per the authors' processing: The number of nucleated cells in each sample was estimated by amplification of reference gene primers within the assay. To quantify the absolute abundance of each unique TCRbeta CDR3 rearrangement, sequence reads were collapsed and filtered. Productive Simpson clonality was computed per sample as the square root of Simpson's diversity index over productive rearrangements. Entries here come from immuneACCESS through TCRdb and include only in-frame sequences with V and J called. Some clones fail to appear in such tables; in the studies checked, an unresolved V gene covers under half of the shortfall, and the cause of the remainder is unknown. Clonal size and the V and J genes are those of that table, whereas D and trimming came from the DNA. The sample yields 50,000 to 75,000 clones; over 75% were counted once. The ten largest clones represent approximately 18% of the sample.

This clonotype was obtained from a man between 60 and 70 years old with acute or convalescent COVID-19. Material for sequencing was peripheral blood. This sequence uses TRBV4-1 and TRBJ2-7; the best D guess is TRBD2, with 7 bases matching. This receptor has the CDR3 CASVGGVDNEQYF. The DNA sequence follows: TGCGCCAGCGTAGGGGGGGTGGATAACGAGCAGTACTTC.